Following are 18 T cell receptor beta chains from one sample sequenced in a study of T cell responses to AZD1222 COVID-19 vaccine. TCRdb's copy holds only in-frame clones and misses some; the assay was immunoSEQ multiplex PCR. This sample has around 69,000 clones, with 84% found just once. The sample here was peripheral blood, taken on day 0 of AZD1222 vaccination. Receptors were obtained from an adult in good health.

This chain connects TRBV6-2 or TRBV6-3 to TRBJ2-1, with 7 bases that match TRBD1. With V trimmed by 5 bases and J by 5 bases, 9 bases remained unmatched. The CDR3 spans 15 residues. Germline V CDR1 and CDR2: MNHEY, SVGEGT. The CDR3 bases are TGTGCCAGCAGTACCCCCTGGACAGGACACAATGAGCAGTTCTTC. As protein: CASSTPWTGHNEQFF.

CDR3 DNA sequence: TGTGCCAGCAGTGGCGCGGGCAACATTGGAAGGTCACCCCTCCACTTT. Residues: CASSGAGNIGRSPLHF. The chain has TRBV2 and TRBJ1-6; D unresolved. Deletions cut 4 bases from V and 10 bases from J, with 20 bases between. CDR1 SNHLY and CDR2 FYNNEI come from the germline V gene. The CDR3 spans 16 residues.

V and J are TRBV18 and TRBJ2-5; tentatively, D is TRBD1 or TRBD2 (5 bases each). Germline CDR1 is KGHSH and CDR2 is LQKENI. The CDR3 spans 15 residues. V shed 3 bases and J shed 5 bases, with 16 bases lying between them. The CDR3 protein is CASSPRETNGETQYF. The CDR3 nucleotides are TGTGCCAGCTCACCCAGGGAGACAAATGGGGAGACCCAGTACTTC.

The gene calls are TRBV6-2 or TRBV6-3 and TRBJ1-2; the D is unclear. Germline V gene sequence: CDR1 MNHEY, CDR2 SVGEGT. The CDR3 is 16 amino acids. Deletions cut 6 bases from V and 0 bases from J, with 17 bases between. The CDR3 bases are TGTGCCAGCAGCCCTTCACCATGGAAGACTAACTATGGCTACACCTTC. This codes for CASSPSPWKTNYGYTF.

The chain couples TRBV7-2 to TRBJ1-5; the match to TRBD1 covers 7 bases. Germline V gene lookup returns CDR1 SGHTA and CDR2 FQGNSA. CDR3 length: 15 amino acids. With 6 bases clipped from V and 7 bases from J, the junction kept 12 bases outside the gene matches. DNA of the CDR3: TGTGCCAGCAGGAACCAGGCAGGGGGTCACCAGCCCCAGCATTTT. It specifies CASRNQAGGHQPQHF.

The chain recombines TRBV15 with TRBJ2-7; tentative D call: TRBD1 (5 bases). The germline gives CDR1 LNHNV, CDR2 YYDKDF (reference sequence). This CDR3 has 15 amino acids. V was pared by 0 bases and J by 3 bases, with 12 bases between. In DNA form, the CDR3 reads TGTGCCACCAGCAGAGACCTGACAGAGGTCTACGAGCAGTACTTC. It encodes CATSRDLTEVYEQYF.

The chain joins TRBV2 to TRBJ2-1; 7 nucleotides agree with TRBD2. V dropped 0 bases and J dropped 9; count of bases not matched to a gene: 14. The CDR3 runs to 17 residues. The germline CDR1 and CDR2 sequences are SNHLY and FYNNEI. DNA of the CDR3: TGTGCCAGCAGTGAAGCAATGGGACTATTTCTGGTTAGTGAGCAGTTCTTC. Its protein product is CASSEAMGLFLVSEQFF.

The rearrangement joins TRBV21-1 to TRBJ2-2. TRBV21-1 is marked as a pseudogene. This CDR3 comprises 17 residues. CDR3 sequence: CASSKRGQGQNTGELFF. In nucleotides, the CDR3 is TGTGCCAGCAGCAAACGGGGCCAGGGCCAGAACACCGGGGAGCTGTTTTTT.

The chain carries TRBV27 and TRBJ1-6; D gene unclear. The CDR3 extends over 15 amino acids. In germline, CDR1 is MNHEY, CDR2 SMNVEV (reference sequence). Between the trimmed V and J ends, which lost 0 bases and 6 bases, there was a span of 9 bases. CDR3 DNA: TGTGCCAGCAGTTTATCCCCCTGGGGTAATTCACCCCTCCACTTT. Protein product: CASSLSPWGNSPLHF.

V is TRBV28 and J is TRBJ1-1; D is unresolved. CDR3 length: 13 amino acids. Germline CDR1 and CDR2: MDHEN and SYDVKM. Trimming removed 2 bases from V and 1 base from J, with 5 bases in between. CDR3 nucleotides: TGTGCCAGCAGTTTACGGCAGAACACTGAAGCTTTCTTT. This sequence encodes CASSLRQNTEAFF.

This chain connects TRBV28 to TRBJ1-1, with 7 bases aligning to TRBD1. V lost 2 bases and J lost 3; bases outside the gene matches: 6. CDR3 length equals 15 residues. Per germline, CDR1 MDHEN and CDR2 SYDVKM. CDR3 sequence (DNA): TGTGCCAGCAGTTTACCCCTGACAGGGTACACTGAAGCTTTCTTT. Translation: CASSLPLTGYTEAFF.

The sample holds one count of this clone. The chain links TRBV28 to TRBJ1-1; the match to TRBD1 covers 7 bases. Germline CDR1 MDHEN, CDR2 SYDVKM. The CDR3 consists of 16 residues. Trimming took 4 bases from V and 5 from J; bases not matched to a gene: 13. CDR3 in amino acids: CASSYIVGTVDTEAFF. DNA of the CDR3: TGTGCCAGCAGTTATATTGTAGGGACAGTGGATACTGAAGCTTTCTTT.

Points on this clone: At the DNA level, this CDR3 is encoded by other sequences in the same sample as well. J is TRBJ1-6 and V is TRBV6-2 or TRBV6-3, with D unresolved. The CDR3 spans 14 residues. The V gene's germline CDR1 is MNHEY and CDR2 SVGEGT. Deletions cut 0 bases from V and 6 bases from J, with 6 bases between. CDR3 DNA sequence: TGTGCCAGCAGTTACTCGGGCGGTAATTCACCCCTCCACTTT. Encoded protein: CASSYSGGNSPLHF.

This clone was seen a few times. The rearrangement joins TRBV5-4 to TRBJ2-1; 8 bases are a match to TRBD2. CDR1 and CDR2 (germline): SGHNT, YYREEE (reference sequence). The CDR3 length is 14 residues. The trim removed 5 bases at V and 9 bases at J, leaving 10 bases unmatched. The chain's CDR3 is CASRPPGLELEQFF. For the CDR3, the DNA is TGTGCCAGCAGGCCTCCGGGACTAGAACTTGAGCAGTTCTTC.

The chain uses TRBV5-5 and TRBJ1-1, with D possibly TRBD1 on 5 matching bases. V was pared by 0 bases and J by 11 bases, with 11 bases between. Germline assignment: CDR1 SGHKS and CDR2 YYEKEE (reference sequence). The CDR3 spans 12 residues. The CDR3 loop reads CASSLGRGDAFF. CDR3 in DNA: TGTGCCAGCAGCTTGGGGCGCGGGGACGCTTTCTTT.

The chain is built from TRBV6-5 and TRBJ2-1; no firm D call. The length of the CDR3 is 15 residues. Germline V lookup: CDR1 MNHEY, CDR2 SVGAGI. V was pared by 0 bases and J by 0 bases, with 6 bases between. Here the CDR3 reads CASSYSPSSYNEQFF. In DNA form, the CDR3 reads TGTGCCAGCAGTTACTCGCCGAGCTCCTACAATGAGCAGTTCTTC.

This rearrangement joins TRBV6-5 to TRBJ1-4, with 7 bases fitting TRBD1. Trimming at V came to 8 bases and at J to 6 bases, leaving 6 bases not matched to a gene. The CDR3 length is 13 residues. In germline, CDR1 is MNHEY, CDR2 SVGAGI. The CDR3 spells CASSQTGDEKLFF. The CDR3 DNA reads TGTGCCAGCTCTCAAACAGGGGATGAAAAACTGTTTTTT.

The V gene is TRBV9, the J gene TRBJ2-5; D is ambiguous. CDR3 length: 15 amino acids. V lost 0 bases to trimming and J lost 5 bases, with 14 bases between them. The V gene's germline CDR1 is SGDLS and CDR2 YYNGEE. CDR3 sequence: CASSVVGINGETQYF. CDR3 nucleotide sequence: TGTGCCAGCAGCGTAGTGGGGATTAACGGGGAGACCCAGTACTTC.